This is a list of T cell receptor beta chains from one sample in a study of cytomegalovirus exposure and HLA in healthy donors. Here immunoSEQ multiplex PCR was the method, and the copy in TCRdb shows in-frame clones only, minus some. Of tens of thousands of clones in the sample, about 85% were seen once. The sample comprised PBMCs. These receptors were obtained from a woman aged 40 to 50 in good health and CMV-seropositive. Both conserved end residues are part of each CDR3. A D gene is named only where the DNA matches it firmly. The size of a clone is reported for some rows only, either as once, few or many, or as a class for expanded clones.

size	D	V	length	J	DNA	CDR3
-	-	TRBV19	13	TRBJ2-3	TGTGCCAGTAGCGCACAGGGCACAGATACGCAGTATTTT	CASSAQGTDTQYF
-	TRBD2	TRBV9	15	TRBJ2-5	TGTGCCAGCAGCGTAGAGACTAGCGCAGGAGAGACCCAGTACTTC	CASSVETSAGETQYF
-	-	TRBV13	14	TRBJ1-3	TGTGCCAGCAGCTCGGGGATTTCTGGAAACACCATATATTTT	CASSSGISGNTIYF
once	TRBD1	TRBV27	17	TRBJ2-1	TGTGCCAGCAGCCCAATCTTAGGGGGCCCATACTACAATGAGCAGTTCTTC	CASSPILGGPYYNEQFF
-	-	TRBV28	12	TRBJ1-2	TGTGCCACCTTAGGGGGTAGCTATGGCTACACCTTC	CATLGGSYGYTF
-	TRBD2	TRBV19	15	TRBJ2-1	TGTGCCAGTAGTCCGACTAGCGGGAGGTACAATGAGCAGTTCTTC	CASSPTSGRYNEQFF
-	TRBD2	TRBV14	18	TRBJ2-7	TGTGCCAGCAGCCCGGGACTAGCGGGAGGTTTGAAAAACTACGAGCAGTACTTC	CASSPGLAGGLKNYEQYF
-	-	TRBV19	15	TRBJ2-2	TGTGCCAGTAGTCTGGACTATTCGGCTGACGGGGAGCTGTTTTTT	CASSLDYSADGELFF
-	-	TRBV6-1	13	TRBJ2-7	TGTGCCAGCAGTGCTACAGGGTACTACGAGCAGTACTTC	CASSATGYYEQYF
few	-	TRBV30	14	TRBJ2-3	TGTGCCTGGAGTGTACAAGGGAGCCCAGATACGCAGTATTTT	CAWSVQGSPDTQYF
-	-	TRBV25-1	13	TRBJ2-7	TGTGCCAGCAGTGAATATGAGGGAGTGCAGCAGTACTTC	CASSEYEGVQQYF
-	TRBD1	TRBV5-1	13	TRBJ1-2	TGCGCCAGCATGGCGGGACAGGGGGCTGGCTACACCTTC	CASMAGQGAGYTF
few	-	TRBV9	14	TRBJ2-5	TGTGCCAGCAGCGTAGGGTCAGGCCAAGAGACCCAGTACTTC	CASSVGSGQETQYF
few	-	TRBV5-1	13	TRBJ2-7	TGCGCCAGCAGCAAGGACAGAGGCTACGAGCAGTACTTC	CASSKDRGYEQYF
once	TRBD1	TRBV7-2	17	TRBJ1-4	TGTGCCAGCAGCTTCTGGACAGGGGAATGGTCTGGTGAAAAACTGTTTTTT	CASSFWTGEWSGEKLFF
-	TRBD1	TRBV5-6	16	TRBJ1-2	TGTGCCAGCAGCTACGAGAATCCGGGACAGGGGTATGGCTACACCTTC	CASSYENPGQGYGYTF
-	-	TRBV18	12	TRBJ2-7	TGTGCCAGCTCACAGAACGCGTACGAGCAGTACTTC	CASSQNAYEQYF
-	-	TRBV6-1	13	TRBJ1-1	TGTGCCAGCAGTTCCAGGGGAGACACTGAAGCTTTCTTT	CASSSRGDTEAFF
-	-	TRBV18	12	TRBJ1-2	TGTGCCAGCTCCCCGGACAGCTATGGCTACACCTTC	CASSPDSYGYTF
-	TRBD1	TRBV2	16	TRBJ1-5	TGTGCCAGCAGTGCTCCCCGGGACAGCCCCAATCAGCCCCAGCATTTT	CASSAPRDSPNQPQHF
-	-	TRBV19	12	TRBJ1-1	TGTGCCAGTAGCCGCGGGGGAACTGAAGCTTTCTTT	CASSRGGTEAFF
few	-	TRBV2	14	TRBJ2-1	TGTGCCAGCACCCACCCCGGGACCTACAATGAGCAGTTCTTC	CASTHPGTYNEQFF
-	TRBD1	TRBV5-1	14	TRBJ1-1	TGCGCCAGCAGCTTGGTAGTGACAGGGCGGGTAGCTTTCTTT	CASSLVVTGRVAFF
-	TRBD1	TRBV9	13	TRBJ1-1	TGTGCCAGCAGCAACAGGGGGGGGGCTGAAGCTTTCTTT	CASSNRGGAEAFF
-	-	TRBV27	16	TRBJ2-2	TGTGCCAGCAGTTTACGGGCCAGGGTAGGCACCGGGGAGCTGTTTTTT	CASSLRARVGTGELFF
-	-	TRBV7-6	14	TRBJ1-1	TGTGCCAGCAGCCCAGCTACAGGGCCCACTGAAGCTTTCTTT	CASSPATGPTEAFF
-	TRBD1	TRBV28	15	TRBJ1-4	TGTGCCAGCTCCCCTCGACAGGGGGTTGGGGAAAAACTGTTTTTT	CASSPRQGVGEKLFF
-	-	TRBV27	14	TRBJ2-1	TGTGCCAGCAGTCCTAGCGCCCTGAACAATGAGCAGTTCTTC	CASSPSALNNEQFF
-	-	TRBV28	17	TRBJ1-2	TGTGCCAGCATCCCGAGTATAGGACAGCCTACTAACTATGGCTACACCTTC	CASIPSIGQPTNYGYTF
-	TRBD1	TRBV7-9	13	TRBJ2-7	TGTGCCAGCAGCTTAGCCGGGACAGGTGGTTGGGACTTC	CASSLAGTGGWDF
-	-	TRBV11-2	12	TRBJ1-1	TGTGCCAGCTCGGGGATGAACACTGAAGCTTTCTTT	CASSGMNTEAFF
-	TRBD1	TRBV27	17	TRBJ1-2	TGTGCCAGCAGTTTATGGGGACAGGGGGCGTACGGCTATGGCTACACCTTC	CASSLWGQGAYGYGYTF
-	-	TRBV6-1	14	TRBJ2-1	TGTGCCAGCAAGGGGGGGCTCTCCTACAATGAGCAGTTCTTC	CASKGGLSYNEQFF
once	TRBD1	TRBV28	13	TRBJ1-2	TGTGCCAGCAGACGAGGGACAGGGGAAGGCTACACCTTC	CASRRGTGEGYTF
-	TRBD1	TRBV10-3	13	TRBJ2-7	TGTGCCATCAGTAGGGACAGGGTGGACGAGCAGTACTTC	CAISRDRVDEQYF
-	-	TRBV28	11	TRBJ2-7	TGTGCCAGCAGTTTAGGGGCGACGCAGTACTTC	CASSLGATQYF
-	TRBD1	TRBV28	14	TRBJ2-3	TGTGCCAGCAGTTATCCGACAGGGGGCGGTACGCAGTATTTT	CASSYPTGGGTQYF
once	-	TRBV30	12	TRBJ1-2	TGTGCCTGGAGTAGGGGTGATCCTGGCTACACCTTC	CAWSRGDPGYTF
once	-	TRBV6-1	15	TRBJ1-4	TGTGCCAGCAGGCCCATTGCAGGGATGAATGAAAAACTGTTTTTT	CASRPIAGMNEKLFF
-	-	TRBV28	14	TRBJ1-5	TGTGCCAGCAGGATTGACACTAGCAATCAGCCCCAGCATTTT	CASRIDTSNQPQHF
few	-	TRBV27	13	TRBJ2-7	TGTGCCAGCAGTTTAAGTGGTAGCTACGAGCAGTACTTC	CASSLSGSYEQYF
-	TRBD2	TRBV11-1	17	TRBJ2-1	TGTGCCAGCAGCTTAGTAAGTGCTAGCGGGGGCAGGAATGAGCAGTTCTTC	CASSLVSASGGRNEQFF
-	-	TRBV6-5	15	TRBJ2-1	TGTGCCAGCAGTTACGGGGGAGGTTCCTACAATGAGCAGTTCTTC	CASSYGGGSYNEQFF
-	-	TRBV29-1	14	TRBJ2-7	TGCAGCGTTGGTGCGGAAAGGGGAAGGTACGAGCAGTACTTC	CSVGAERGRYEQYF
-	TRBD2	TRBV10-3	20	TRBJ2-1	TGTGCCATCAGTGAGTCGGCGGGACTAGCGGGGGGAAACTCCTACAATGAGCAGTTCTTC	CAISESAGLAGGNSYNEQFF
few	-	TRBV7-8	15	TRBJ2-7	TGTGCCAGCAGCTTATGGTCGGGGCAGGAGGGCGAGCAGTACTTC	CASSLWSGQEGEQYF
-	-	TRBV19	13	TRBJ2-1	TGTGCCAGTAGTCAAAGGACACCACCTGAGCAGTTCTTC	CASSQRTPPEQFF
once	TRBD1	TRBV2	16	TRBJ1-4	TGTGCCAGCAGTGAGACTCAGGACAGGGAGGATGAAAAACTGTTTTTT	CASSETQDREDEKLFF
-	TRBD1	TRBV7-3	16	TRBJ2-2	TGTGCCAGCAGCTTACATGCAGGGGGAAAAGCCGGGGAGCTGTTTTTT	CASSLHAGGKAGELFF
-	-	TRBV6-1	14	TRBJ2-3	TGTGCCAGCAGGGACAGCCGAATGACAGATACGCAGTATTTT	CASRDSRMTDTQYF
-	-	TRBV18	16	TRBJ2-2	TGTGCCAGCTCACTACCTCACCCGGGGGACACCGGGGAGCTGTTTTTT	CASSLPHPGDTGELFF
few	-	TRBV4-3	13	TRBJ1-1	TGCGCCAGCAGCCAAGAGAGCGTCACTGAAGCTTTCTTT	CASSQESVTEAFF
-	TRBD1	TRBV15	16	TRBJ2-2	TGTGCCACCAGCAGAGTCAGAGGACAGGGGGCAAGGGAGCTGTTTTTT	CATSRVRGQGARELFF
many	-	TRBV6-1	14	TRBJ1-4	TGTGCCAGCAGCCTGACAGCAACTAATGAAAAACTGTTTTTT	CASSLTATNEKLFF
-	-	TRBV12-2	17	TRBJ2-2	TGTGCAAGTCGCTTAGGTTGGGACAGAGCGAACACCGGGGAGCTGTTTTTT	CASRLGWDRANTGELFF
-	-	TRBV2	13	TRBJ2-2	TGTGCCACTGGGCGGACAGTCACAGGGGAGCTGTTTTTT	CATGRTVTGELFF
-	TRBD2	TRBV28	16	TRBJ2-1	TGTGCCAGCAGTCTGATACTAGCGGGAGAGGGGGATGAGCAGTTCTTC	CASSLILAGEGDEQFF
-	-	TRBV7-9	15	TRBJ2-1	TGTGCCAGCAGCTTAGCAGAGGTTCCCTACAATGAGCAGTTCTTC	CASSLAEVPYNEQFF
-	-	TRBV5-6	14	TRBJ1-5	TGTGCCAGCAGCTACTACAGGGAGACGAAGCCCCAGCATTTT	CASSYYRETKPQHF